This T cell receptor (beta chain) was sequenced for a study of blood T cell repertoires in COVID-19. Measured with immunoSEQ multiplex PCR; TCRdb has only the in-frame clones, and not every one. The sample shows over 200,000 clones, 75% to 90% of them seen only once. Trimming pared 7 bases from V and 3 bases from J, leaving 13 bases between. The CDR3 has 14 residues. Germline V gene lookup returns CDR1 MNHEY and CDR2 SMNVEV (reference sequence). A single count supports this clone. The chain recombines TRBV27 with TRBJ1-5; no reliable D call. The TCR was taken from a man between 25 and 39 years old who had recovered from COVID-19. Sequencing input: PBMCs or T cells enriched from blood (not recorded which). Here the CDR3 DNA reads TGTGCCAGCAAACCCAGGCCCGACAATCAGCCCCAGCATTTT. It translates to CASKPRPDNQPQHF.